The source of this TCR beta chain is a study of blood T cells in healthy people across ages. A J-beta primer mix and a sample-barcoded 5' primer were used in a second PCR of about 7 to 12 cycles. TCRdb re-called the 5' RACE reads with MiXCR, one entry per CDR3 protein. The sample holds 1.5 million or so distinct CDR3 sequences, approximately 43% seen once. Regarding this clonotype: Its target is not known.

Findings and limits, study-wide: Older individuals had lower TCR beta diversity per million T cells (the decline was roughly linear). Observed TCR beta diversity showed a strong correlation with the percentage of naive T cells as measured by flow cytometry.

The CDR3 covers 15 residues. Unmatched junction bases numbered 8, after V lost 5 bases and J lost 3 bases. CDR1 MNHEY and CDR2 SMNVEV come from the germline V gene (reference sequence). Material: blood. This TCR came from a woman aged 18-30 years in good health. The chain carries TRBV27 and TRBJ2-7; 9 nucleotides line up with TRBD1. In nucleotides, the CDR3 is TGTGCCAGCAGTCGAAGGGGACAGGGTTACTACGAGCAGTACTTC. This encodes CASSRRGQGYYEQYF.